The 3 T cell receptor beta chains reported below all come from one sample, sequenced in a study of radiotherapy plus CTLA-4 blockade in lung cancer. Here immunoSEQ multiplex PCR was the method, and the copy in TCRdb shows in-frame clones only, minus some. The table lists around 99,000 clones, around nine tenths of them singletons. The sequenced sample was peripheral blood, obtained from a patient treated with radiotherapy plus ipilimumab. These receptors were collected from a human donor with non-small cell lung cancer that progressed on radiotherapy plus ipilimumab.

The J gene is TRBJ2-7, the V gene TRBV5-6; TRBD2 might be the D (5 bases). The germline V and J ends were trimmed by 5 bases and 4 bases, with 10 bases remaining between them. This CDR3 has 12 residues. CDR1 is SGHDT and CDR2 is YYEEEE in the germline V gene. CDR3 sequence (DNA): TGTGCCAGCAGTATAGCGAGTTACGAGCAGTACTTC. Protein sequence: CASSIASYEQYF.

The CDR3 loop is CASSLRTGTYEQYF. CDR3 nucleotides: TGCGCCAGCAGCTTGCGGACAGGGACCTACGAGCAGTACTTC. J is TRBJ2-7 and V is TRBV5-1; 8 bases map to TRBD1. Germline V gene data show CDR1 as SGHRS and CDR2 as YFSETQ. The CDR3 contains 14 residues. The V gene end was trimmed by 1 base and the J gene end by 2 bases; junction bases not matched to a gene: 2.

The rearrangement joins TRBV5-1 to TRBJ2-7, with D perhaps matching TRBD1 (7 bases). The CDR3 has 14 residues. Per germline, CDR1 SGHRS and CDR2 YFSETQ. Trimming pared 2 bases from V and 2 bases from J, leaving 11 bases between. Here the CDR3 reads CASSFGGGPYEQYF. CDR3 nucleotide sequence: TGCGCCAGCAGCTTTGGAGGGGGCCCCTACGAGCAGTACTTC.